What follows describes a single TCR beta chain. The antigen is undetermined. The source of the sample is a study of T cell responses to AZD1222 COVID-19 vaccine. Overall study results and limits: When two AZD1222 doses had been given, Spike-specific TCR breadth and depth rose. White British ancestry dominated among donors, who included more females, and clonal diversity was possibly underestimated. At 160-218 and 743-854, vaccine-associated CD4 TCRs were dominant, and they spanned spike.

Assay used: immunoSEQ multiplex PCR; TCRdb lists only in-frame clones, some missing. The sample contains 150,000 to 200,000 clones, roughly 90% of which appear only once. The sample consisted of peripheral blood, taken 28 days after the second AZD1222 dose. The receptor was isolated from an adult who received the AZD1222 COVID-19 vaccine.

CDR3 loop: CASSQGNWKVGELFF. The CDR3 region has the DNA TGCGCCAGCAGCCAAGGGAACTGGAAAGTCGGGGAGCTGTTTTTT. The V call is TRBV4-3, the J call TRBJ2-2; D unclear. Germline V gene data show CDR1 as LGHNA and CDR2 as YSLEER. The CDR3 is 15 amino acids. Trimming took off 1 base at V and 7 bases at J, with 13 bases between the two ends.